This T cell receptor (beta chain) originates from a study of blood T cell repertoires in COVID-19. CDR3 length equals 17 residues. V gave up 4 bases and J gave up 3 bases, with 19 bases separating them. The germline gives CDR1 MDHEN, CDR2 SYDVKM. Sequencing was performed with immunoSEQ multiplex PCR; in TCRdb, only in-frame clones are kept and a portion is missing. The sample has 75,000 to 85,000 clones, approximately 89% seen once. This clone was found a few times. The origin of this receptor is a man aged 50 or older with active COVID-19. This rearrangement joins TRBV28 to TRBJ1-5; D remains unclear. Sequencing input: peripheral blood. The CDR3: CASSSEQMRRINQPQHF. The DNA for the CDR3 is TGTGCCAGCAGTTCCGAGCAAATGAGGAGAATCAATCAGCCCCAGCATTTT.